This TCR beta chain was observed in a study of T cell responses to AZD1222 COVID-19 vaccine. Study-level points and caveats: All repertoire sampling was performed exclusively after the peak T cell response. After two AZD1222 doses, spike-specific TCR breadth and depth rose versus day 0. Females outnumbered males among donors, who were mostly white British; clonal diversity was possibly underestimated. Reports say nearly half of spike-specific TCRs go after unmutated variant regions.

This clone showed up just once. The antigen remains unidentified. The method was immunoSEQ multiplex PCR; TCRdb's version includes in-frame clones alone and lacks a portion of them. The table has some 200,000 clones, around 93% seen once. Trimming shortened V by 2 bases and J by 6 bases, and 22 bases separated the two germline ends. Germline V gives CDR1 SGHRS, CDR2 YFSETQ. The CDR3 totals 17 residues. This sequence originates from an adult in good health. This material consisted of peripheral blood, taken on day 0 of MenACWY control vaccination. V usage is TRBV5-1 and J usage is TRBJ2-3; D is possibly TRBD1 or TRBD2 (6 bases each). The CDR3 region has the DNA TGCGCCAGCAGCTTTAGTCTGACAGGCAACAGCGGGGATACGCAGTATTTT. It yields the protein CASSFSLTGNSGDTQYF.